These 14 T cell receptor beta chains share one sample of origin, sequenced in a study of blood T cell repertoires in COVID-19. The repertoire was sequenced with immunoSEQ multiplex PCR; TCRdb's copy has only in-frame clones and lacks some. The table shows about 330,000 clones, with about 90% occurring only once. The material sequenced was PBMCs or T cells enriched from blood (not recorded which). Every receptor here comes from a woman aged 25 to 39 who had recovered from COVID-19.

The chain's CDR3 is CAIGHGYEQYF. The CDR3 nucleotides are TGTGCCATCGGTCACGGGTACGAGCAGTACTTC. The chain carries TRBV10-3 and TRBJ2-7; D is ambiguous. Trimming pared 8 bases from V and 4 bases from J, leaving 9 bases between. This CDR3 has 11 amino acids. Germline V gene data show CDR1 as ENHRY and CDR2 as SYGVKD.

This chain connects TRBV29-1 to TRBJ1-2; 7 positions match TRBD1. V was pared by 7 bases and J by 4 bases, with 6 bases of the junction left unmatched. The CDR3 is 12 amino acids. The V gene's germline CDR1 is SQVTM and CDR2 ANQGSEA. The DNA of the CDR3 is TGCAGCGCCCAGGGGGGAAGCTATGGCTACACCTTC. This sequence encodes CSAQGGSYGYTF.

The CDR3 DNA follows: TGTGCCATCGGGCTGGGGACAGTTAATCAGCCCCAGCATTTT. Protein: CAIGLGTVNQPQHF. The rearrangement joins TRBV28 to TRBJ1-5, with TRBD1 identical over 7 bases. The CDR3 has 14 residues. Looked up from germline, CDR1 is MDHEN and CDR2 is SYDVKM. The V and J ends lost 10 bases and 4 bases, in that order; junction bases with no gene match: 10.

The rearrangement joins TRBV2 to TRBJ1-3; 7 positions agree with TRBD1. J lost 4 bases, V lost 4 bases, and 4 bases had no gene match. The CDR3 runs 14 residues. CDR1 and CDR2 from the germline V gene are SNHLY and FYNNEI. The CDR3 DNA reads as TGTGCCAGCAGTGTGGAACAGGGGGGAAACACCATATATTTT. It encodes CASSVEQGGNTIYF.

The chain carries TRBV6-4 and TRBJ1-2; TRBD1 aligns across 8 bases. Germline assignment: CDR1 MRHNA and CDR2 SNTAGT. The trim removed 6 bases at V and 8 bases at J, leaving 8 bases unmatched. The CDR3 runs 13 residues. The CDR3, as DNA: TGTGCCAGCAGGCAACCAGGGGGCTTGGGCTACACCTTC. Translation gives CASRQPGGLGYTF.

The rearrangement joins TRBV7-9 to TRBJ1-2; TRBD1 aligns across 7 bases. CDR3 length equals 15 residues. Germline lookup yields CDR1 SEHNR and CDR2 FQNEAQ (reference sequence). V shed 5 bases and J 1 base; nucleotides not matched to a gene: 7. CDR3: CASSEWDRSNYGYTF. DNA of the CDR3: TGTGCCAGCAGCGAGTGGGACAGAAGTAACTATGGCTACACCTTC.

The chain employs TRBV27 and TRBJ2-2; 9 nucleotides agree with TRBD1. The CDR3 totals 15 residues. V lost 6 bases and J lost 3; bases outside the gene matches: 5. The germline V gene has CDR1 MNHEY and CDR2 SMNVEV (reference sequence). The chain's CDR3 is CASRPWTGDTGELFF. In DNA, the CDR3 is TGTGCCAGCAGGCCATGGACAGGGGACACCGGGGAGCTGTTTTTT.

The chain uses TRBV5-1 and TRBJ1-1; TRBD1 aligns across 7 bases. The junction had 5 bases not matched to a gene; V was cut back by 3 bases and J by 0 bases. The CDR3 spans 15 residues. Germline loops: CDR1 SGHRS, CDR2 YFSETQ. This chain's CDR3 is CASSWGQSMNTEAFF. The CDR3, as DNA: TGCGCCAGCAGCTGGGGACAGTCCATGAACACTGAAGCTTTCTTT.

In regard to this clone: Other DNA sequences in this specimen translate into the identical CDR3. The chain uses TRBV5-6 and TRBJ1-1; D may be TRBD1 (5 bases). Germline lookup yields CDR1 SGHDT and CDR2 YYEEEE. V lost 5 bases and J 1 base, leaving 9 bases between the germline ends. The CDR3 loop spans 13 amino acids. The CDR3 nucleotides are TGTGCCAGCAGTTGGGACTCGAACACTGAAGCTTTCTTT. Protein: CASSWDSNTEAFF. The whole variable domain, remainder taken from reference TRBV5-6 and TRBJ1-1, is DAGVTQSPTHLIKTRGQQVTLRCSPKSGHDTVSWYQQALGQGPQFIFQYYEEEERQRGNFPDRFSGHQFPNYSSELNVNALLLGDSALYLCASSWDSNTEAFFGQGTRLTVV.

There are a few counts of this clone. V is TRBV5-4 and J is TRBJ1-3, with 7 bases aligning to TRBD1. V gave up 0 bases and J gave up 2 bases; unmatched junction bases: 2. The germline gives CDR1 SGHNT, CDR2 YYREEE (reference sequence). This CDR3 is built from 15 residues. The CDR3 spells CASSLGGTAGNTIYF. The CDR3, as DNA: TGTGCCAGCAGCTTGGGGGGGACAGCTGGAAACACCATATATTTT.

The J gene is TRBJ2-7, the V gene TRBV5-1; D gene uncertain. V lost 4 bases to trimming and J lost 3 bases, with 11 bases between them. The CDR3 sequence is 13 residues long. Germline loops: CDR1 SGHRS, CDR2 YFSETQ. As DNA, the CDR3 is TGCGCCAGCAGCACCCCAGGAATCTACGAGCAGTACTTC. It codes for CASSTPGIYEQYF.

The V and J genes are TRBV29-1 and TRBJ1-2; the D gene is possibly TRBD1 (6 bases). The CDR3 covers 13 residues. Per the germline V gene, CDR1 is SQVTM and CDR2 is ANQGSEA. V lost 7 bases to trimming and J lost 2 bases, with 14 bases between them. CDR3 loop: CSALRTANYGYTF. CDR3 nucleotides: TGCAGCGCCTTGAGGACAGCCAACTATGGCTACACCTTC.

V is TRBV10-3 and J is TRBJ1-5; TRBD1 is a possible D gene (5 bases). There are 13 residues in the CDR3. From germline, CDR1 is ENHRY and CDR2 SYGVKD. V gave up 3 bases and J gave up 5 bases, with 8 bases separating them. The CDR3 DNA follows: TGTGCCATCAGTGACAGGGCGGATCAGCCCCAGCATTTT. Its protein product is CAISDRADQPQHF.

The rearrangement uses TRBV4-2 and TRBJ2-7; 10 bases fit TRBD2. From germline, CDR1 is LGHNA and CDR2 YNFKEQ. The J segment lost 12 bases and the V segment lost 1 base, leaving 15 bases of the junction unmatched. CDR3 length equals 16 residues. The CDR3 region has the DNA TGTGCCAGCAGCCAAGTACCCACTAGCGGGGAGCCTCGAAGGTACTTC. This sequence encodes CASSQVPTSGEPRRYF.